This TCR beta chain originates from a study of identical twins. The study, taken as a whole, reports: Excess sharing between twins was weaker in beta out-of-frame sequences.

Healthy Caucasians supplied all donations. The CDR3 is 12 amino acids. The V gene's germline CDR1 is GTSNPN and CDR2 SVGIG (reference sequence). Trimming removed 8 bases from V and 5 bases from J, with 16 bases in between. Points on this clonotype: Its target is not known.

cDNA molecules carried unique molecular identifiers, and template switching added a universal primer site. TCRdb passed the 5' RACE reads through MiXCR, listing each CDR3 protein once. The sample includes around 140,000 distinct CDR3 sequences, around 3.5% of them seen just once. The clonotype originates from a man aged 18 to 35 in good health. The chain joins TRBV30 to TRBJ2-7; D remains ambiguous. Sequencing input: memory T cells sorted from blood. Here the CDR3 reads CAASQPPHEQYV. CDR3 in DNA: TGTGCCGCCAGCCAGCCACCCCACGAGCAGTACGTC.